Listed below are T cell receptor beta chains from one sample, sequenced in a study of blood T cells in healthy people across ages. TCRdb re-derived calls from the 5' RACE reads in MiXCR, one entry per CDR3 protein. This sample has under 700,000 distinct CDR3 sequences, with nearly 25% found just once. This same sample was also part of a study on T cells of mothers and their children.

The sample consisted of blood. All receptors come from a boy between 10 and 17 years old in good health. CDR3s include the opening cysteine and the closing phenylalanine or tryptophan. Each record gives: CDR3 DNA, CDR3 protein, clone size, D gene, J gene, V gene. The D gene is left open where the match is weak. Size tells how often a clone was seen (once, few, many) or the class of an expanded clone, and some rows leave it out.

TGTGCCAGCACCGCGGACAACCCTTACTACGAGCAGTACTTC,CASTADNPYYEQYF,-,-,TRBJ2-7,TRBV28
TGTGCCAGCAGCTTTTCTAGGAGTGGGGAGACCCAGTACTTC,CASSFSRSGETQYF,-,-,TRBJ2-5,TRBV7-9
TGTGCCAGCAGGGGGAAGGCGGCGCGTCAGCCCCAGCATTTT,CASRGKAARQPQHF,few,-,TRBJ1-5,TRBV12-3/TRBV12-4
TGTGCCAGCAGCTTGGGGAATTACTACGAGCAGTACTTC,CASSLGNYYEQYF,few,-,TRBJ2-7,TRBV7-9
TGTGCCAGCACCCCGGACAGGGGGCTCGAAAAACTGTTTTTT,CASTPDRGLEKLFF,few,TRBD1,TRBJ1-4,TRBV2
TGCAGCGTTGAAGATTTACCCACGGCGGGGGGACCCCCTCACTATGGCTACACCTTC,CSVEDLPTAGGPPHYGYTF,-,-,TRBJ1-2,TRBV29-1
TGTGCCAGCAGCCTCCGGACTAGCGGGGGCTCCTACAATGAGCAGTTCTTC,CASSLRTSGGSYNEQFF,-,TRBD2,TRBJ2-1,TRBV3-1
TGCAGTGCTAGAGTTGGGGCAGGGATCGGCTCACCCCTCCACTTT,CSARVGAGIGSPLHF,-,-,TRBJ1-6,TRBV20-1
TGTGCCAGCAGCCCGCCGGGTCCCGGGGAGCTGTTTTTT,CASSPPGPGELFF,-,-,TRBJ2-2,TRBV7-3
TGTGCCAGCAGCCCCCTAGCGGGAGGTTCCTACAATGAGCAGTTCTTC,CASSPLAGGSYNEQFF,many,TRBD2,TRBJ2-1,TRBV7-2
TGTGCCAGCAGCTACTCGATACAGGACAACTCCTACGAGCAGTACTTC,CASSYSIQDNSYEQYF,few,-,TRBJ2-7,TRBV6-2/TRBV6-3
TGCAGTGCTAGAGGCCCCGGACTAGCGGAGGGGGGAGAGACCCAGTACTTC,CSARGPGLAEGGETQYF,-,TRBD2,TRBJ2-5,TRBV20-1
TGCAGTGCTAGAGATTACAACCTAGCGGGAGGTGGCAATGAGCAGTCCTTC,CSARDYNLAGGGNEQSF,few,TRBD2,TRBJ2-1,TRBV20-1
TGTGCCAGCAGTTACTCTCGACAGGGGGCCTACAATGAGCAGTTCTTC,CASSYSRQGAYNEQFF,-,TRBD1,TRBJ2-1,TRBV6-5
TGCGCCAGCGGGGGACAGGGGGGGAATTCACCCCTCCACTTT,CASGGQGGNSPLHF,few,TRBD1,TRBJ1-6,TRBV10-2
TGCAGTGCCCTTCCCGGGACTCCAGAGGCCCAGTGCTTC,CSALPGTPEAQCF,-,-,TRBJ2-5,TRBV20-1
TGTGCCAGCAGCTCCCCCGGGACTAGCCCCTTTGAGCAGTTCTTC,CASSSPGTSPFEQFF,many,TRBD2,TRBJ2-1,TRBV7-2
TGTGCCAGCAGCTTATCTGCGGGACAGGGAGGAGAGACCCAGTACTTC,CASSLSAGQGGETQYF,many,TRBD1,TRBJ2-5,TRBV7-8
TGTGCCAGTAGTACCCGGACAGGGGGCACCGGGGAGCTGTTTTTT,CASSTRTGGTGELFF,few,TRBD1,TRBJ2-2,TRBV19
TGTGCCATCGGGACAGGGGAAGCAGATACGCAGTATTTT,CAIGTGEADTQYF,few,TRBD1,TRBJ2-3,TRBV10-3
TGTGCCAGCAGCGCCGACAGGGTGGCGAGCTCCTACGAGCAGTACTTC,CASSADRVASSYEQYF,-,TRBD1,TRBJ2-7,TRBV9
TGCGCCAGCTCTCAAGGCGGGACCCCCTACGAGCAGTACTTC,CASSQGGTPYEQYF,few,-,TRBJ2-7,TRBV5-1
TGTGCCAGCAGTTACGTTCAGTATGGTGAAAAACTGTTTTTT,CASSYVQYGEKLFF,-,-,TRBJ1-4,TRBV6-5
TGTGCCAGCAACCTCTTAGCGGGAGGGCCCTACGAGCAGTACTTC,CASNLLAGGPYEQYF,few,TRBD2,TRBJ2-7,TRBV7-2
TGCGCCAGCAGCCAAGATTGGACAGGCGGCCATGGCTACACCTTC,CASSQDWTGGHGYTF,-,TRBD1,TRBJ1-2,TRBV4-3
TGCAGCGTTGAAGGGACAGGGACGAATGGCTACACCTTC,CSVEGTGTNGYTF,many,TRBD1,TRBJ1-2,TRBV29-1
TGTGCCAGCAGCCAAGAACTGGGCCCCTACGAGCAGTACTTC,CASSQELGPYEQYF,-,-,TRBJ2-7,TRBV14
TGTGCCAGCAGCTTGGCTATAACCTACAATGAGCAGTTCTTC,CASSLAITYNEQFF,-,-,TRBJ2-1,TRBV13
TGTGCCAGCAGTTGGTGGACACAGGGACCACAAGAGACCCAGTACTTC,CASSWWTQGPQETQYF,many,-,TRBJ2-5,TRBV28